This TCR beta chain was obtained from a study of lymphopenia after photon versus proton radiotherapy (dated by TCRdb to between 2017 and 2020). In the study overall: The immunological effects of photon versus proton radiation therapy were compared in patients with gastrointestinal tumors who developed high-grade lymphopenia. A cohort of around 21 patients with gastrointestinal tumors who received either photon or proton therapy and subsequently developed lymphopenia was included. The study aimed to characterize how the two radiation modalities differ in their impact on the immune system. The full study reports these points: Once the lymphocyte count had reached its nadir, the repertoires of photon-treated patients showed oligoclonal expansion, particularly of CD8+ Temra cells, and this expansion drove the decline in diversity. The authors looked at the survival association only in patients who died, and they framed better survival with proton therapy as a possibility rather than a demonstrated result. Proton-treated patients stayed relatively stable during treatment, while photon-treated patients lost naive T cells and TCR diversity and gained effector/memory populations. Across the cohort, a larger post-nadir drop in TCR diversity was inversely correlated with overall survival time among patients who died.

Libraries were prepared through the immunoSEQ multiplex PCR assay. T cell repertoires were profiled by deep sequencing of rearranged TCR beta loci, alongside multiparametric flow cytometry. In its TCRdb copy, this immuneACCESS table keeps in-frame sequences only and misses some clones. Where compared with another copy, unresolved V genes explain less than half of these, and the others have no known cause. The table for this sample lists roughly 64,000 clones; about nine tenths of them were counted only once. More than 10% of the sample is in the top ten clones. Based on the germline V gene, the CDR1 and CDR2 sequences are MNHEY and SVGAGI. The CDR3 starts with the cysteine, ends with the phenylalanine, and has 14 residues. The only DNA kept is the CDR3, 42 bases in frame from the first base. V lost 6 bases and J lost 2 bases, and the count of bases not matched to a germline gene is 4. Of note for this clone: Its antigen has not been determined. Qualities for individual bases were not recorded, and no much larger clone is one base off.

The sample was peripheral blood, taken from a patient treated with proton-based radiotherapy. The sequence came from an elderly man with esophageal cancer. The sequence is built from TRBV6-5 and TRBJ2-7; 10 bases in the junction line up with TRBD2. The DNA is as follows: TGTGCCAGCAGACCAGCGGGAGGGACCTACGAGCAGTACTTC. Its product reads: CASRPAGGTYEQYF.